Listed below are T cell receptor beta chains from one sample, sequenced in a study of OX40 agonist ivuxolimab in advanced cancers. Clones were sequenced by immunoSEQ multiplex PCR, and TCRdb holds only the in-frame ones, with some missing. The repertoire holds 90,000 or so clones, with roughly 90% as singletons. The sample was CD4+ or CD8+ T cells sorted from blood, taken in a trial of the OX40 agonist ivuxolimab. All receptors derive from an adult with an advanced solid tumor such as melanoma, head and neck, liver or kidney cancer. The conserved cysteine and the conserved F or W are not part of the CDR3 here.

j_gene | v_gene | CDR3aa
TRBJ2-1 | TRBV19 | ASRAMSSYNEQF
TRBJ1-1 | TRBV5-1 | ASSGGQGKGNTEAF
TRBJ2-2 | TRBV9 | ASSAGQGWVNTGELF
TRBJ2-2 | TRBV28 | ASSPPAGFRGTGELF
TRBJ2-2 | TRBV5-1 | ASSLGRTVNTGELF
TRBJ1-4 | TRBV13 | ASSFQAATNEKLF
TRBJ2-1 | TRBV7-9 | ASSTMTSGRYNEQF
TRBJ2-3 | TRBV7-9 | ASSTTLTGRDTQY
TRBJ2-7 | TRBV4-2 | ASSQDGTRTYEQY
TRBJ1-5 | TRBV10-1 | ASRGFSGFHDPQH
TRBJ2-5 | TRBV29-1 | SVGTGAETQY
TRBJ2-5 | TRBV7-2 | ASSLDGTLGETQY
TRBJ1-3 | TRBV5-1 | ASSKGDGSGNTIY
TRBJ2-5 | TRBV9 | ASSFRGTRYETQY
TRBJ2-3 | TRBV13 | ASSKRGGQGTDTQY
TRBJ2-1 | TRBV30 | AWMPGSEQF
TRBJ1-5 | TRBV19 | ASSDQGPQH
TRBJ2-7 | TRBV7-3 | ASSLDSTQSTYEQY
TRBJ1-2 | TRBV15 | ATSRGGIYGYT
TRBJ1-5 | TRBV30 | AWSAGQGGQPQH
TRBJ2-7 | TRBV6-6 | ATEDGFPSEQY
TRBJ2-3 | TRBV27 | ASRRVVSADTQY
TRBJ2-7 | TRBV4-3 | ASSQQREPVYEQY
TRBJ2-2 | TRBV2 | ASRMAENTGELF
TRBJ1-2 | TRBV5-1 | ASSLGGRVSDGYT
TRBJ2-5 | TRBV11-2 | ASSQREGVTQY
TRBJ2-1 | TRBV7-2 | ASSLVGLAGGPNEQF
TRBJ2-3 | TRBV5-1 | ASSLTGQTTDTQY
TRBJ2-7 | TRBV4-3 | ASSQAIWGQGPYEQY
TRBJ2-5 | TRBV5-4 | ASSTSGGETQY
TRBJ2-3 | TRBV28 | ASIQREGTDTQY
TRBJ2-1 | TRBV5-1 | ASSLRNSGPNVNEQF
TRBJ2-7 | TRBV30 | AWSVRGGGHYEQY
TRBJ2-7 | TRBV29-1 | SVQTGSYEQY
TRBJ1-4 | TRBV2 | ASSGERGKLF
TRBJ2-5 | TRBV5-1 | ASQGGGAPGTQY
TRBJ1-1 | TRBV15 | ATSGQGGVTEAF
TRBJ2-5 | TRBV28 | ASSSSGTGEETQY
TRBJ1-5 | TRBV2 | ASSGGTGNQPQH
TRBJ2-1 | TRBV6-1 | ASSERLGGGYNEQF
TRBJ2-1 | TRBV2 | ASPVPDRPNLRTSGSSYNEQF
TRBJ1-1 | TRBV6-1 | ASATGTMNTEAF
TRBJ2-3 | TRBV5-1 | ASSLDRLERDTQY
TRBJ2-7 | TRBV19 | ASSRDFYYEQY
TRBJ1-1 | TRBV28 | ASSGTGFKWNYSFGKPNTEAF
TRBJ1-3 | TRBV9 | ASSVDFGSGNTIY
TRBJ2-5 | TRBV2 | ASSDGREETQY
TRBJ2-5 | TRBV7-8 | ASSTGWAATYQETQY
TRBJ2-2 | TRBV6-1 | ASVLARAGELF
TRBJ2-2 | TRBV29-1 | SAGRGNTGELF